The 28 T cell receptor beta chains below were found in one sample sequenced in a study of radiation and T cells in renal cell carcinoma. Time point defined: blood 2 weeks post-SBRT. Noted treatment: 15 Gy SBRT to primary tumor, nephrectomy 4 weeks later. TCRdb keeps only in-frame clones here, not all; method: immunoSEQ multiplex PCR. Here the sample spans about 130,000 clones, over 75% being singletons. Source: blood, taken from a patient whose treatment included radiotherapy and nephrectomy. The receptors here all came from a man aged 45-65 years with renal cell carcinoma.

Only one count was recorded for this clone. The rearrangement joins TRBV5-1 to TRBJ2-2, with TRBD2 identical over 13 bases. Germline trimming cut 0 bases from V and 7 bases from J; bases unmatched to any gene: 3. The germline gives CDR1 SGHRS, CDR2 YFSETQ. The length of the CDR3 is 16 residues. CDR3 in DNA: TGCGCCAGCAGCTTGGAACTAGCGGGAGGGGTCGGGGAGCTGTTTTTT. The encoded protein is CASSLELAGGVGELFF.

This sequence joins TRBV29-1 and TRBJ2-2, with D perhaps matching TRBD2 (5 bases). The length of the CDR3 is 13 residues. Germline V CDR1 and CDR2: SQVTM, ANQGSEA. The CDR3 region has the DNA TGCAGTTCGAGGGCAAGTAACACCGGGGAGCTGTTTTTT. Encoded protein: CSSRASNTGELFF.

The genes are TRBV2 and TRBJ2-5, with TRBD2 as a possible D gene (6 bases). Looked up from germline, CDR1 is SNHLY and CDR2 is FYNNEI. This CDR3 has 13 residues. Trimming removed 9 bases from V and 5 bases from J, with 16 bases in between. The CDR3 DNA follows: TGTGCCAGGGAGGGACTCCGTCGGGAGACCCAGTACTTC. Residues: CAREGLRRETQYF.

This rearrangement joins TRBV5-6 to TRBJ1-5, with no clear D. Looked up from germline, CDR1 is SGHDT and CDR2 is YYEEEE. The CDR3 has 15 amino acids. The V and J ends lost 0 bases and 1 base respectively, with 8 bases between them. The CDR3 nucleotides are TGTGCCAGCAGCTTGGGGCGGATAAGCAATCAGCCCCAGCATTTT. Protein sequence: CASSLGRISNQPQHF.

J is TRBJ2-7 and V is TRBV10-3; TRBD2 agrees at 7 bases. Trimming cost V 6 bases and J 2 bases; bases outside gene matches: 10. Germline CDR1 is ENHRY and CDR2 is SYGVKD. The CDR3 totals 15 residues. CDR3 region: CAIRAGVGTTYEQYF. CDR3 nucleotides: TGTGCCATCAGGGCGGGAGTGGGGACGACCTACGAGCAGTACTTC.

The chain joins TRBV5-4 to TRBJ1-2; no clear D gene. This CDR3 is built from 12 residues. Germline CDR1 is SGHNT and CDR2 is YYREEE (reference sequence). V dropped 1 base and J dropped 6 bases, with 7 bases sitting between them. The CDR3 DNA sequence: TGTGCCAGCAGCTTGCCCGGGGATGGCTACACCTTC. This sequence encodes CASSLPGDGYTF.

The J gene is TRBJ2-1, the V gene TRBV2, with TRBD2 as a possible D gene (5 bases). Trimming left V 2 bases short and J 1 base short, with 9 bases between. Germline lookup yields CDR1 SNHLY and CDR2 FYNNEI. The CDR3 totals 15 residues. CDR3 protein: CASSENRGSYNEQFF. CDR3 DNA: TGTGCCAGCAGTGAAAACCGGGGTTCCTACAATGAGCAGTTCTTC. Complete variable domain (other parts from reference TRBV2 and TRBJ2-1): EPEVTQTPSHQVTQMGQEVILRCVPISNHLYFYWYRQILGQKVEFLVSFYNNEISEKSEIFDDQFSVERPDGSNFTLKIRSTKLEDSAMYFCASSENRGSYNEQFFGPGTRLTVL.

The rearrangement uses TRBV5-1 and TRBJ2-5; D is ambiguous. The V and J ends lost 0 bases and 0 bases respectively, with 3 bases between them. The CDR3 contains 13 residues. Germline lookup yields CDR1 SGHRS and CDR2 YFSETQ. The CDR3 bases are TGCGCCAGCAGCTTGGAGGACCAAGAGACCCAGTACTTC. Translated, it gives CASSLEDQETQYF.

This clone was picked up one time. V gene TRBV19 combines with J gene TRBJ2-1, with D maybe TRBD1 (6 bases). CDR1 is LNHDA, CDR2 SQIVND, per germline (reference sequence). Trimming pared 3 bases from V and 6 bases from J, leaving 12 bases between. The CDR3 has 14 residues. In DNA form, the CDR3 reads TGTGCCAGTAGTATGCGGACAGCCGGCAATGAGCAGTTCTTC. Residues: CASSMRTAGNEQFF.

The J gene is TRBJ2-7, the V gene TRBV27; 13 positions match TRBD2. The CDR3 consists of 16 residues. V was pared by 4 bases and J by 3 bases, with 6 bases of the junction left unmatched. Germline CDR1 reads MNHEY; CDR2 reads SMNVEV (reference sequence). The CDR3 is CASSSGTSGTLYEQYF. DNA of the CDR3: TGTGCCAGCAGTTCGGGGACTAGCGGGACGCTCTACGAGCAGTACTTC.

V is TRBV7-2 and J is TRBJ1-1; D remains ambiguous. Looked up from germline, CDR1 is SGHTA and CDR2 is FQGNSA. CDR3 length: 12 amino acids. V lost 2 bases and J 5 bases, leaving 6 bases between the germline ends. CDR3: CASSLYKTEAFF. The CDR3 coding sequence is TGTGCCAGCAGCTTATACAAGACTGAAGCTTTCTTT.

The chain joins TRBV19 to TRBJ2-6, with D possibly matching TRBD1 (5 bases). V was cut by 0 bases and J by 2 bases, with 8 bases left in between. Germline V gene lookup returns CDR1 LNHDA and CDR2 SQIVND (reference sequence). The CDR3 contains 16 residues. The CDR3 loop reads CASSIDRAPGANVLTF. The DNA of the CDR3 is TGTGCCAGTAGTATAGACAGGGCTCCTGGGGCCAACGTCCTGACTTTC.

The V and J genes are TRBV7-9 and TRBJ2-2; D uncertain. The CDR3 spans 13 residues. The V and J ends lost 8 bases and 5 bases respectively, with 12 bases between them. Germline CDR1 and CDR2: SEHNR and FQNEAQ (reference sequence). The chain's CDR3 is CASDPLLTGELFF. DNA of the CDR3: TGTGCCAGCGATCCACTACTGACCGGGGAGCTGTTTTTT.

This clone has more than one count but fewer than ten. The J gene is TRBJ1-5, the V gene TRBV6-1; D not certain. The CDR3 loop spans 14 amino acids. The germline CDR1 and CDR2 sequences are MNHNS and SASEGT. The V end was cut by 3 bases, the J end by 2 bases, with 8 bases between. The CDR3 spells CASSEGGGNQPQHF. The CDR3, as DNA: TGTGCCAGCAGTGAGGGCGGCGGCAATCAGCCCCAGCATTTT.

CDR3 nucleotides: TGTGCAAGTCGCTTGAGATTACTAGACAGGGGTCCTGATATGGTCTACGAGCAGTACTTC. It codes for CASRLRLLDRGPDMVYEQYF. The chain recombines TRBV12-2 with TRBJ2-7; TRBD1, the table's D call, was not compared with the DNA. TRBV12-2 is an annotated pseudogene. The CDR3 runs 20 residues.

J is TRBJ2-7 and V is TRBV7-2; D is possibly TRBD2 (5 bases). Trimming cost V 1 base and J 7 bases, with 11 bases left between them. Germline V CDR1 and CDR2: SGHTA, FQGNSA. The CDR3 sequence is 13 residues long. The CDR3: CASSLGHRGEQYF. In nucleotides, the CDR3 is TGTGCCAGCAGCTTAGGACACCGAGGGGAGCAGTACTTC.

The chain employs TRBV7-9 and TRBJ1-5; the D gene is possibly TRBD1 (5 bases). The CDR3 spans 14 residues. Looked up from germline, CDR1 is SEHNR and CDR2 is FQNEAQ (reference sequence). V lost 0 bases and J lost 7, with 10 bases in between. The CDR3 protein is CASSLAGGFQPQHF. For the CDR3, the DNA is TGTGCCAGCAGCTTAGCGGGGGGATTCCAGCCCCAGCATTTT.

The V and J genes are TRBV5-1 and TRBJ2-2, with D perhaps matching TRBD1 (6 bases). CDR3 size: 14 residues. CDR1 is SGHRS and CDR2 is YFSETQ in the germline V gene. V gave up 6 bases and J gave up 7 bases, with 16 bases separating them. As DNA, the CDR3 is TGCGCCAGCATGATAGGGACAAGTAACGGGGAGCTGTTTTTT. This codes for CASMIGTSNGELFF.

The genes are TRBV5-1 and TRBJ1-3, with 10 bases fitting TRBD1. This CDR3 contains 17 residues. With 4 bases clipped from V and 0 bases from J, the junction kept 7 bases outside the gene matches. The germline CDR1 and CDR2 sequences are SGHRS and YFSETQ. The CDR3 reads CASSLGTGASSGNTIYF. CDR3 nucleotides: TGCGCCAGCAGCCTCGGGACAGGGGCGAGCTCTGGAAACACCATATATTTT.

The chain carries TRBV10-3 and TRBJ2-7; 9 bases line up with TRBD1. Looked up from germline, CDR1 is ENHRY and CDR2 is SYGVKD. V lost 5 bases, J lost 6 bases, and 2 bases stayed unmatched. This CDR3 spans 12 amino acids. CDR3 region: CAISLQGAEQYF. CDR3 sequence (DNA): TGTGCCATCAGTCTACAGGGGGCCGAGCAGTACTTC.

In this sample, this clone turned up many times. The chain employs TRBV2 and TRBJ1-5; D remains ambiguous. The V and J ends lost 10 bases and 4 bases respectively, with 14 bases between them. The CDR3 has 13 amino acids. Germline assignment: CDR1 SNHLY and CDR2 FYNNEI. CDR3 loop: CAISKWANQPQHF. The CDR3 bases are TGTGCCATATCAAAATGGGCGAATCAGCCCCAGCATTTT. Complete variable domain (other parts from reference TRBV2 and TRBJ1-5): EPEVTQTPSHQVTQMGQEVILRCVPISNHLYFYWYRQILGQKVEFLVSFYNNEISEKSEIFDDQFSVERPDGSNFTLKIRSTKLEDSAMYFCAISKWANQPQHFGDGTRLSIL.

The CDR3 reads CASSLVGTGASITEAFF. CDR3 in DNA: TGTGCCAGCAGCTTAGTAGGGACTGGGGCGAGTATAACTGAAGCTTTCTTT. The V call is TRBV7-2, the J call TRBJ1-1; D perhaps matches TRBD1 (5 bases). Germline V gives CDR1 SGHTA, CDR2 FQGNSA. V dropped 1 base and J dropped 5 bases, with 20 bases sitting between them. The CDR3 is 17 residues long.

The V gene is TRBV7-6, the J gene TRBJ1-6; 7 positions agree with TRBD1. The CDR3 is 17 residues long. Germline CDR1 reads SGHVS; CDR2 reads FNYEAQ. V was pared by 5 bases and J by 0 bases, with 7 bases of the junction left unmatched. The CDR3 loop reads CASSRRQGSSYNSPLHF. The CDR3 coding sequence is TGTGCCAGCAGCAGGAGACAGGGTAGCTCCTATAATTCACCCCTCCACTTT.

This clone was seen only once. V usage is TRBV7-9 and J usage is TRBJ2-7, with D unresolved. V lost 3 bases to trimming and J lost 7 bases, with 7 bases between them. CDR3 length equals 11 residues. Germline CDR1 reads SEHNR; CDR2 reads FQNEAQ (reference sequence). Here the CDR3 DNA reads TGTGCCAGCAGCTTCGGTGGGGAGCAGTACTTC. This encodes CASSFGGEQYF.

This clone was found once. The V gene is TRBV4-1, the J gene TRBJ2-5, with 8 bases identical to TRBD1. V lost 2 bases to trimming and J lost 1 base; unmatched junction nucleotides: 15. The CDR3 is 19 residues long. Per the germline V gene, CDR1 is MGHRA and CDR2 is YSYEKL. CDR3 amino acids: CASSQTSRDRFESQETQYF. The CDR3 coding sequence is TGCGCCAGCAGCCAAACCTCCCGGGACAGGTTTGAATCCCAAGAGACCCAGTACTTC.

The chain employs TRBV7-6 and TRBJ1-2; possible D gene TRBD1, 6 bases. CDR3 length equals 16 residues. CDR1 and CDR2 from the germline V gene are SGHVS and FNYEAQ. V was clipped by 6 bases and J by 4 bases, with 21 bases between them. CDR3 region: CASSPDTGGGTYGYTF. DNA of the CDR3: TGTGCCAGCAGTCCGGATACAGGAGGGGGGACCTATGGCTACACCTTC. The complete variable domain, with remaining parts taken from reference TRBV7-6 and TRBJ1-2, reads GAGVSQSPRYKVTKRGQDVALRCDPISGHVSLYWYRQALGQGPEFLTYFNYEAQQDKSGLPNDRFSAERPEGSISTLTIQRTEQRDSAMYRCASSPDTGGGTYGYTFGSGTRLTVV.

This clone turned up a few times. CDR3 nucleotides: TGTGCCTGCAATGGAGAGCTGAACACTGAAGCTTTCTTT. Protein: CACNGELNTEAFF. The V call is TRBV30, the J call TRBJ1-1; D uncertain. The germline gives CDR1 GTSNPN, CDR2 SVGIG (reference sequence). The CDR3 runs to 13 residues. V lost 6 bases, J lost 0 bases, and 11 bases lay in between.

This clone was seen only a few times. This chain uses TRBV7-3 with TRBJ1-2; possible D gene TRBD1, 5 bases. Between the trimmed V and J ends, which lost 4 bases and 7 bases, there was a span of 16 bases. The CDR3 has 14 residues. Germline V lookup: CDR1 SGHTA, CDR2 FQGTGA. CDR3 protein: CASSSEGGTSGYTF. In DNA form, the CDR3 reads TGTGCCAGCAGCTCAGAAGGTGGGACCAGTGGCTACACCTTC. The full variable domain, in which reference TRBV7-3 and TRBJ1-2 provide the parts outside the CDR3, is GAGVSQTPSNKVTEKGKYVELRCDPISGHTALYWYRQSLGQGPEFLIYFQGTGAADDSGLPNDRFFAVRPEGSVSTLKIQRTERGDSAVYLCASSSEGGTSGYTFGSGTRLTVV.